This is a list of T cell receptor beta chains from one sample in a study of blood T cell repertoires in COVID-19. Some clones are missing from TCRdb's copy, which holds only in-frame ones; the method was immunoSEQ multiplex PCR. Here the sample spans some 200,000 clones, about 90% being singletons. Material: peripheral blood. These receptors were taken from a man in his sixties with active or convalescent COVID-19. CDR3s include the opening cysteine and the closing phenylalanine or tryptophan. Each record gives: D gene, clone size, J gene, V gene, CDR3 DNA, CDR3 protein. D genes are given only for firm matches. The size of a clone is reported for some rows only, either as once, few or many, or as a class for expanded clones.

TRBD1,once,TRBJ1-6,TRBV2,TGTGCCAGCAGCGGGACAGGGACGTCTAATTCACCCCTCCACTTT,CASSGTGTSNSPLHF
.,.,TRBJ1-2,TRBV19,TGTGCCAGTAGTATTGGAGGCTCGACGTCTAGGGGCTACACCTTC,CASSIGGSTSRGYTF
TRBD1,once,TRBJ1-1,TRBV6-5,TGTGCCAGCAAGATCTTCACAGGGGGGAACACTGAAGCTTTCTTT,CASKIFTGGNTEAFF
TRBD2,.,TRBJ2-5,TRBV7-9,TGTGCCAGCAGCCTAAAACTGTGGACTAGCGGGGAAGAGACCCAGTACTTC,CASSLKLWTSGEETQYF
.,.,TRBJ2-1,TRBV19,TGTGCCAGTAGTATCCACAGCAATGAGCAGTTCTTC,CASSIHSNEQFF
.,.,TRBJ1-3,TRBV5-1,TGCGCCAGCAGCTTCAACCCTAGCTCTGGAAACACCATATATTTT,CASSFNPSSGNTIYF
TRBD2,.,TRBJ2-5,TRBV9,TGTGCCAGCAGCGTCGGAGCGGGGTTGGACGAGACCCAGTACTTC,CASSVGAGLDETQYF
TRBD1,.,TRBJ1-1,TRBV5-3,TGTGCCAGAAGCCTGGACAGGGGGCAAACTGAAGCTTTCTTT,CARSLDRGQTEAFF
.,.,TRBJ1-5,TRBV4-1,TGCGCCAGCAGCCAAGAGGGGCCAGATCAGCCCCAGCATTTT,CASSQEGPDQPQHF
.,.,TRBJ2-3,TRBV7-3,TGTGCCAGCAGCTTAGGGCACCAAGATACGCAGTATTTT,CASSLGHQDTQYF
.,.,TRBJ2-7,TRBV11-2,TGTGCCAGCAGCTCCCGAGACTACGAGCAGTACTTC,CASSSRDYEQYF
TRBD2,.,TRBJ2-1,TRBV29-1,TGCAGCGTTGAGGAGCGGGGGACTTACAATGAGCAGTTCTTC,CSVEERGTYNEQFF
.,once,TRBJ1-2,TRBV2,TGTGCCAGCAAAACGGAGAGTTCCAACTATGGCTACACCTTC,CASKTESSNYGYTF
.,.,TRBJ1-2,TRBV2,TGTGCCAGCAGTCCAGGGAGGACTAACTATGGCTACACCTTC,CASSPGRTNYGYTF
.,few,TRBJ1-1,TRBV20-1,TGCAGTGCTAGTAGGGGGTCGGTTGACACTGAAGCTTTCTTT,CSASRGSVDTEAFF
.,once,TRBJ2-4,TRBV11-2,TGTGCCAGCAGCTTCTTGGGGGGCATTCAGTACTTC,CASSFLGGIQYF
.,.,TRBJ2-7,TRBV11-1,TGTGCCAGCAGCTTAGTTAGAAGAGACTACGAGCAGTACTTC,CASSLVRRDYEQYF
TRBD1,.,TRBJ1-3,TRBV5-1,TGCGCCAGCAGCCGGGGGACAGTCGAGGATTACTTAGGAAACACCATATATTTT,CASSRGTVEDYLGNTIYF
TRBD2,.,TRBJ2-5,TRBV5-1,TGCGCCAGCAGCCCGGGACTAGCGGGAGGAGAGACCCAGTACTTC,CASSPGLAGGETQYF
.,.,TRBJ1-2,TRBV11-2,TGTGCCAGCAGCTCACTACAGGGTTTTTGGTATGGCTACACCTTC,CASSSLQGFWYGYTF
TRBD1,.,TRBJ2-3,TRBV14,TGTGCCAGCAGCTCTCTCCAGGGGGCGGTTCTGAGCACAGATACGCAGTATTTT,CASSSLQGAVLSTDTQYF
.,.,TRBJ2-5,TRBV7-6,TGTGCCAGCAGCTCCAAGCAAAGCGGATCCGGAGGCCGGGAGACCCAGTACTTC,CASSSKQSGSGGRETQYF
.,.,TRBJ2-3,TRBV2,TGTGCCAGCAGTGATGAGGCAGGGGACAGCACAGATACGCAGTATTTT,CASSDEAGDSTDTQYF
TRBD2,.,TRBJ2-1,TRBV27,TGTGCCAGCAGTTTATATAGCGGGGGGAACTACAATGAGCAGTTCTTC,CASSLYSGGNYNEQFF
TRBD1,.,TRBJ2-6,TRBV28,TGTGCCAGCAGTCCCGCCGGGACAGGGACTGGGGCCAACGTCCTGACTTTC,CASSPAGTGTGANVLTF
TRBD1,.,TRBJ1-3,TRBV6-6,TGTGCCAGCAGAAGAAAGGCCGGGACAGGGGAAAACACCATATATTTT,CASRRKAGTGENTIYF
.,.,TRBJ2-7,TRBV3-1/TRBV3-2,TGTGCCAGCAGCCGCGAAGGCGGGCTCGAGCAGTACTTC,CASSREGGLEQYF
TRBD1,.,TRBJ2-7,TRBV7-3,TGTGCCAGCAGCGTAACCGGGACAGGGAACTACGAGCAGTACTTC,CASSVTGTGNYEQYF
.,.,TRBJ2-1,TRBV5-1,TGCGCCAGCAGCTTGGACAGGGTCACCGATGAGCAGTTCTTC,CASSLDRVTDEQFF
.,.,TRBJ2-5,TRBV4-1,TGCGCCAGCAGCCAAGATCATGGGGGCGCCTGGTACCAAGAGACCCAGTACTTC,CASSQDHGGAWYQETQYF
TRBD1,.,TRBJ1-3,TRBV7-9,TGTGCCAGCAGCTTAGGGACAGGGGCCGGGGGAAACACCATATATTTT,CASSLGTGAGGNTIYF
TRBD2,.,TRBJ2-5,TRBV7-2,TGTGCCAGCAGCCCCTGGGGCGGGGGAGAGACCCAGTACTTC,CASSPWGGGETQYF
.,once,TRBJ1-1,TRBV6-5,TGTGCCAGCAGTTACTCGATACGGGGGAACACTGAAGCTTTCTTT,CASSYSIRGNTEAFF
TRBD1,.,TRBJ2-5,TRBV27,TGTGCCAGCAGCCCCGGACAGGGGGCTTGGGAGACCCAGTACTTC,CASSPGQGAWETQYF
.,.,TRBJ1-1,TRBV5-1,TGCGCCAGCAGCCAGACCCCAGGCACTGAAGCTTTCTTT,CASSQTPGTEAFF
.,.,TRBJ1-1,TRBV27,TGTGCCAGCAGTTTAGGAGGACCGACTGAAGCTTTCTTT,CASSLGGPTEAFF
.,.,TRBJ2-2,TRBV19,TGTGCCAGTAGTCCCCAGAACGGGGAGCTGTTTTTT,CASSPQNGELFF
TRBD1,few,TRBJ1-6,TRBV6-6,TGTGCCAGCAGTCGGCCGTTGCGACAGGGGACGAGCTCCTATAATTCACCCCTCCACTTT,CASSRPLRQGTSSYNSPLHF
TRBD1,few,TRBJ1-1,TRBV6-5,TGTGCCAGCACCTCGGCGGGACAGGGAGAGGGTGAAGCTTTCTTT,CASTSAGQGEGEAFF
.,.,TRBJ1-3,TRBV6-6,TGTGCCAGCAGTCGGGACATCAACACTGGAAACACCATATATTTT,CASSRDINTGNTIYF